The next 9 T cell receptor beta chains were all read from a single sample in a study of shared clonotypes between healthy human individuals. The assay was immunoSEQ multiplex PCR, and TCRdb's table has in-frame clones only and misses some. Of around 320,000 clones detected, around 87% appear once; the ten largest clones hold 15% to 20%. The sequencing sample was made of memory CD8+ T cells sorted from blood. Documented subset: CD45RO+ cells pooled with CCR7-negative TemRA cells. All receptors derive from a young man in good health.

This clone was picked up one time. V gene TRBV11-2 combines with J gene TRBJ2-3, with 7 bases aligning to TRBD1. The length of the CDR3 is 14 residues. The ends lost 5 bases at V and 6 bases at J; junction bases unmatched: 8. Germline CDR1 and CDR2: SGHAT and FQNNGV. The CDR3 loop reads CASSKLTGMDTQYF. In DNA form, the CDR3 reads TGTGCCAGCAGCAAACTGACAGGGATGGATACGCAGTATTTT.

The V gene is TRBV28, the J gene TRBJ1-5; 7 positions match TRBD1. Trimming removed 5 bases from V and 5 bases from J; junction bases left unmatched: 18. The CDR3 consists of 18 residues. The germline V gene encodes CDR1 MDHEN and CDR2 SYDVKM. The CDR3 here is CASSIEQGPKGLYQPQHF. The CDR3 nucleotides read TGTGCCAGCAGTATAGAACAGGGGCCAAAGGGCTTATATCAGCCCCAGCATTTT.

V gene TRBV7-8 combines with J gene TRBJ2-1; 11 bases align to TRBD2. Germline V CDR1 and CDR2: SGHVS, FQNEAQ. This CDR3 contains 18 residues. Germline trimming cut 7 bases from V and 3 bases from J; bases unmatched to any gene: 14. The CDR3 region is CASTDTLAGGPIYNEQFF. The CDR3 bases are TGTGCCAGCACCGACACCTTAGCGGGAGGGCCAATCTACAATGAGCAGTTCTTC.

The chain has TRBV27 and TRBJ2-6; no clear D. Germline V lookup: CDR1 MNHEY, CDR2 SMNVEV (reference sequence). V was cut by 8 bases and J by 0 bases, with 11 bases left in between. The CDR3 runs 15 residues. The CDR3 protein is CASGLRGSGANVLTF. The CDR3 DNA sequence: TGTGCCAGCGGCCTCAGAGGCTCTGGGGCCAACGTCCTGACTTTC.

The rearrangement links TRBV10-2 to TRBJ1-1, with a tentative D call TRBD1 (6 bases). This CDR3 contains 14 residues. Germline V gene lookup returns CDR1 WSHSY and CDR2 SAAADI. Trimming removed 2 bases from V and 0 bases from J, with 7 bases in between. CDR3 sequence reads: CASSERTVNTEAFF. The CDR3 DNA reads as TGCGCCAGCAGTGAGAGGACAGTGAACACTGAAGCTTTCTTT.

This chain links TRBV5-6 with TRBJ2-2; 8 bases line up with TRBD1. Germline lookup yields CDR1 SGHDT and CDR2 YYEEEE. This CDR3 spans 14 amino acids. Trimming cost V 4 bases and J 9 bases; bases outside gene matches: 8. The CDR3 DNA reads as TGTGCCAGCAGCAATACTGACAGGGGCTGGGAGCTGTTTTTT. This codes for CASSNTDRGWELFF.

This chain connects TRBV11-2 to TRBJ2-3, with TRBD2 matching 9 bases. CDR1 SGHAT and CDR2 FQNNGV come from the germline V gene. The junction had 7 bases not matched to a gene; V was cut back by 3 bases and J by 6 bases. This CDR3 contains 15 residues. The CDR3 DNA reads as TGTGCCAGCAGCTTCTTAGCGGGAGATGCTGATACGCAGTATTTT. Its protein is CASSFLAGDADTQYF.

V gene TRBV6-6 combines with J gene TRBJ2-1, with D unresolved. The germline V gene encodes CDR1 MNHNY and CDR2 SVGAGI (reference sequence). V lost 0 bases to trimming and J lost 10 bases, with 7 bases between them. The CDR3 is 12 amino acids. Here the CDR3 reads CASSYSLTEQFF. The CDR3 bases are TGTGCCAGCAGTTACTCGTTGACAGAGCAGTTCTTC.

The CDR3 region has the DNA TGTGCCAGCAGTTTACTTGAAGGGATTGAAGCTTTCTTT. This sequence encodes CASSLLEGIEAFF. The rearrangement uses TRBV27 and TRBJ1-1; D is uncertain. The V gene's germline CDR1 is MNHEY and CDR2 SMNVEV (reference sequence). Trimming took off 2 bases at V and 7 bases at J, with 11 bases between the two ends. The CDR3 spans 13 residues.